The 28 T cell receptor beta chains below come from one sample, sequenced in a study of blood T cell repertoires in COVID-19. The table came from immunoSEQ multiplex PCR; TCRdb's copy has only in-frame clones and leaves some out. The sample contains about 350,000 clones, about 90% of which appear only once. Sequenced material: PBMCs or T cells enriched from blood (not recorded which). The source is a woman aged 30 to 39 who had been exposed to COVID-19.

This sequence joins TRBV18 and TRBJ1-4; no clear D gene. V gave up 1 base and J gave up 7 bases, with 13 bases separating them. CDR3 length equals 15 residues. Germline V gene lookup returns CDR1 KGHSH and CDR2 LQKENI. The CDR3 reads CASSPRGPEGEKLFF. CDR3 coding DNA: TGTGCCAGCTCACCACGCGGCCCCGAGGGTGAAAAACTGTTTTTT.

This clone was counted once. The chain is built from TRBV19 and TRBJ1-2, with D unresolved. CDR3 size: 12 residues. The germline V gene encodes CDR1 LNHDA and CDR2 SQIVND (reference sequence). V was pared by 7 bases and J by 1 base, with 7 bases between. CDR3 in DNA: TGTGCCAGTATGGGCAGTAACTATGGCTACACCTTC. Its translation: CASMGSNYGYTF.

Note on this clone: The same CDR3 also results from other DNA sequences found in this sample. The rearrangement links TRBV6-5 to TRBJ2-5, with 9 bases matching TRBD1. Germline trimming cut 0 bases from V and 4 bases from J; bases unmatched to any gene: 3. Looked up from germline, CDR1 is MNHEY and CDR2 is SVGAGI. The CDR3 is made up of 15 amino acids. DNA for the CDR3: TGTGCCAGCAGTTACTCGGGACAGGGACGAGAGACCCAGTACTTC. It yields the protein CASSYSGQGRETQYF.

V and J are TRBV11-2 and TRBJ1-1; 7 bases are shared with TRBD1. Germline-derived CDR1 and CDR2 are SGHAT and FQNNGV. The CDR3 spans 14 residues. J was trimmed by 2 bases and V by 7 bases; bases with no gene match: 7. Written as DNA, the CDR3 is TGTGCCAGCATCTTCGACAGGGCTAACACTGAAGCTTTCTTT. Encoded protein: CASIFDRANTEAFF. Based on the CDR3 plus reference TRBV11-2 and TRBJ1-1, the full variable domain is EAGVAQSPRYKIIEKRQSVAFWCNPISGHATLYWYQQILGQGPKLLIQFQNNGVVDDSQLPKDRFSAERLKGVDSTLKIQPAKLEDSAVYLCASIFDRANTEAFFGQGTRLTVV.

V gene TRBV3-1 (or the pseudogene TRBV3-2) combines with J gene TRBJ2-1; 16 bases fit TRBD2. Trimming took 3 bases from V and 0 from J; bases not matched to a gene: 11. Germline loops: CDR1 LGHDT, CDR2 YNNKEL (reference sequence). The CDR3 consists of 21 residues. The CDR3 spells CASSHLPGLAGGPRSYNEQFF. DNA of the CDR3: TGTGCCAGCAGCCACCTACCGGGACTAGCGGGAGGGCCACGCTCCTACAATGAGCAGTTCTTC.

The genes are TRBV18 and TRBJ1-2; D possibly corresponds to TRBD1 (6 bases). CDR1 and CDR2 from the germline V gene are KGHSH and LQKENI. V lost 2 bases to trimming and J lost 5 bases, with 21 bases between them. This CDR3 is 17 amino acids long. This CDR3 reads CASSPLDAGVLSYGYTF. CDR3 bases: TGTGCCAGCTCACCATTGGATGCAGGGGTACTCTCTTATGGCTACACCTTC. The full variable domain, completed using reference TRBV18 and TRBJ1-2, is NAGVMQNPRHLVRRRGQEARLRCSPMKGHSHVYWYRQLPEEGLKFMVYLQKENIIDESGMPKERFSAEFPKEGPSILRIQQVVRGDSAAYFCASSPLDAGVLSYGYTFGSGTRLTVV.

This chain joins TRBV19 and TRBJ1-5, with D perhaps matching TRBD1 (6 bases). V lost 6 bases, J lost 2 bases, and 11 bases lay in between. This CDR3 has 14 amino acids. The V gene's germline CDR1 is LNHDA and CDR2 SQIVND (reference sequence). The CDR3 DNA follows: TGTGCCAGTAGGGGGGCAGGGGGCAATCAGCCCCAGCATTTT. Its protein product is CASRGAGGNQPQHF.

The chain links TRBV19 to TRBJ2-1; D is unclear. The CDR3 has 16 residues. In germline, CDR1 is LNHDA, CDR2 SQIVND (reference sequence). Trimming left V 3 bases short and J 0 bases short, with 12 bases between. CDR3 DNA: TGTGCCAGTAGTATTGGTCCTTTGAGCTCCTACAATGAGCAGTTCTTC. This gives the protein CASSIGPLSSYNEQFF. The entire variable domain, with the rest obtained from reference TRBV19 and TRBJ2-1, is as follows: DGGITQSPKYLFRKEGQNVTLSCEQNLNHDAMYWYRQDPGQGLRLIYYSQIVNDFQKGDIAEGYSVSREKKESFPLTVTSAQKNPTAFYLCASSIGPLSSYNEQFFGPGTRLTVL.

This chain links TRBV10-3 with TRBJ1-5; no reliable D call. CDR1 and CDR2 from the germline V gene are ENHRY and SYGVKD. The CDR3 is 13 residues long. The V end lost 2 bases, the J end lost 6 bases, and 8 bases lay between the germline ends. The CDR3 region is CAISENEGQPQHF. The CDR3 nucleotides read TGTGCCATCAGTGAGAATGAGGGTCAGCCCCAGCATTTT.

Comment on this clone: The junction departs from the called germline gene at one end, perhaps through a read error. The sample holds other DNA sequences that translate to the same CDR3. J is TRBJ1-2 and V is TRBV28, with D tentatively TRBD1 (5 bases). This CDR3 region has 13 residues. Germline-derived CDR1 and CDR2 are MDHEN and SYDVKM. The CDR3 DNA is TGTGCCAGCAGTTTAGGCAGGGACTACGGCTACACCTTC. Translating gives CASSLGRDYGYTF.

The CDR3 nucleotides read TGTGCCAGCAGCTTGAAACTAGCGGGAGGCGAGCAGTACTTC. Translated, it gives CASSLKLAGGEQYF. This sequence joins TRBV11-3 and TRBJ2-7; TRBD2 aligns across 12 bases. J gave up 6 bases and V 3 bases, and 3 bases lay outside the gene matches. The CDR3 is 14 residues long. Germline CDR1 is SGHNT and CDR2 is YENEEA.

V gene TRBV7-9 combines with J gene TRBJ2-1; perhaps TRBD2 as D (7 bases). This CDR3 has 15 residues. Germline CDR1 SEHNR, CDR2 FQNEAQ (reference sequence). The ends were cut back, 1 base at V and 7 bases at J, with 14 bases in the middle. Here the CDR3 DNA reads TGTGCCAGCAGCTTAGTCCGGGGGGCCACGAATGAGCAGTTCTTC. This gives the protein CASSLVRGATNEQFF.

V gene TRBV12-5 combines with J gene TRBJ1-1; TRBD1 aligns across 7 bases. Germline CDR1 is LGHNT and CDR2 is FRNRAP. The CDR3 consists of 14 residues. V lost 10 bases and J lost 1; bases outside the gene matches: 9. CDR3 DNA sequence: TGTGCTACGGTAACAGGGGTTACGAACACTGAAGCTTTCTTT. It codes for CATVTGVTNTEAFF.

The CDR3 loop reads CASSLAGSGIYTGELFF. In DNA form, the CDR3 reads TGTGCCAGCAGCTTAGCGGGGAGCGGGATATACACCGGGGAGCTGTTTTTT. J is TRBJ2-2 and V is TRBV7-8; 7 bases are a match to TRBD2. Germline-derived CDR1 and CDR2 are SGHVS and FQNEAQ. V shed 0 bases, J shed 3 bases, and the junction held 7 bases outside the gene matches. This CDR3 is built from 17 residues. Full variable domain (missing parts from reference TRBV7-8 and TRBJ2-2): GAGVSQSPRYKVAKRGQDVALRCDPISGHVSLFWYQQALGQGPEFLTYFQNEAQLDKSGLPSDRFFAERPEGSVSTLKIQRTQQEDSAVYLCASSLAGSGIYTGELFFGEGSRLTVL.

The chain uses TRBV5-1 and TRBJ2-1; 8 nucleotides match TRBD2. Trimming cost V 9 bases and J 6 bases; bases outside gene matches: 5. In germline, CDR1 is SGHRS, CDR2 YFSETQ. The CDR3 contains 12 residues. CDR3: CATSSGSNEQFF. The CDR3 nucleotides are TGCGCCACTTCAAGCGGGAGCAATGAGCAGTTCTTC. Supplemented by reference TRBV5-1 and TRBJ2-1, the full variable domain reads KAGVTQTPRYLIKTRGQQVTLSCSPISGHRSVSWYQQTPGQGLQFLFEYFSETQRNKGNFPGRFSGRQFSNSRSEMNVSTLELGDSALYLCATSSGSNEQFFGPGTRLTVL.

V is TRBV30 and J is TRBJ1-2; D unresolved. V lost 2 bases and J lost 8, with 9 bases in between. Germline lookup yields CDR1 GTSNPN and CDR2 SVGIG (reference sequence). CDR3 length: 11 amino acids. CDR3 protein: CAWSLGLGYTF. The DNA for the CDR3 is TGTGCCTGGAGTCTCGGGTTGGGCTACACCTTC.

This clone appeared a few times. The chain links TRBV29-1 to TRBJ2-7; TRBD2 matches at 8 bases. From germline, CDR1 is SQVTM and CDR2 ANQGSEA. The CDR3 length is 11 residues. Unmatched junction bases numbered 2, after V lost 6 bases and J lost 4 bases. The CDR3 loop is CSVRGGYEQYF. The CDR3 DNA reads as TGCAGCGTCCGGGGGGGATACGAGCAGTACTTC.

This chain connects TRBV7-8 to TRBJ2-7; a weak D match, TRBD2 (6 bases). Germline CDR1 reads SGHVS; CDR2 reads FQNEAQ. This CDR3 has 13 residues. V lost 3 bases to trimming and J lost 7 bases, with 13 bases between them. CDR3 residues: CASSLPSAGEQYF. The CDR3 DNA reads TGTGCCAGCAGCTTGCCCTCGGCGGGGGAGCAGTACTTC.

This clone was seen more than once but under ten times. The DNA for the CDR3 is TGCGCCAGCAGCCAAGAAATCACAGGGAATCAGCCCCAGCATTTT. It encodes CASSQEITGNQPQHF. The chain recombines TRBV4-1 with TRBJ1-5; D might be TRBD1 (6 bases). The V gene's germline CDR1 is MGHRA and CDR2 YSYEKL. The CDR3 spans 15 residues. V was shortened by 0 bases and J by 4 bases, with 10 bases between the two germline ends.

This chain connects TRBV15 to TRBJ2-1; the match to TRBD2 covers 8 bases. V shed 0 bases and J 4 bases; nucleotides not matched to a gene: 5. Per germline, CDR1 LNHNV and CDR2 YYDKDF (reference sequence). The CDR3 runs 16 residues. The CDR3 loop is CATSREPAGVYNEQFF. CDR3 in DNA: TGTGCCACCAGCAGAGAGCCAGCGGGAGTATACAATGAGCAGTTCTTC.

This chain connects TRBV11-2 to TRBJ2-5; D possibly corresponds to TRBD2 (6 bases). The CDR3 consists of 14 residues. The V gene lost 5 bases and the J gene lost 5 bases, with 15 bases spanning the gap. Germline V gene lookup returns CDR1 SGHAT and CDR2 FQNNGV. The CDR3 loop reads CASSPRTKVETQYF. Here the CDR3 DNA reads TGTGCCAGCAGCCCTAGGACTAAGGTGGAGACCCAGTACTTC.

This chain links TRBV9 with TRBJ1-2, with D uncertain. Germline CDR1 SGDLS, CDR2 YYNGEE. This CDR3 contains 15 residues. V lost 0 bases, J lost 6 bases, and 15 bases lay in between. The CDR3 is CASSVAGMRVNGYTF. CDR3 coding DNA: TGTGCCAGCAGCGTAGCGGGTATGAGGGTGAATGGCTACACCTTC.

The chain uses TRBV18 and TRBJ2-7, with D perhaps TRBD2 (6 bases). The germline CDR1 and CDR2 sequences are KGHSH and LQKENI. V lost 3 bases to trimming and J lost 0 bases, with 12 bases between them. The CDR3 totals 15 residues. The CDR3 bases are TGTGCCAGCTCACCGTCCGCGGGGACCTCCTACGAGCAGTACTTC. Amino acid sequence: CASSPSAGTSYEQYF.

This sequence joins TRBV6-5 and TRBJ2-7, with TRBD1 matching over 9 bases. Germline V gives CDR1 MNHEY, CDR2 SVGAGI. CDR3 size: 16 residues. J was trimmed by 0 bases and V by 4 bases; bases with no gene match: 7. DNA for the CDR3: TGTGCCAGCAGTTCCGTGGACAGGGGCCTCTCCTACGAGCAGTACTTC. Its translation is CASSSVDRGLSYEQYF.

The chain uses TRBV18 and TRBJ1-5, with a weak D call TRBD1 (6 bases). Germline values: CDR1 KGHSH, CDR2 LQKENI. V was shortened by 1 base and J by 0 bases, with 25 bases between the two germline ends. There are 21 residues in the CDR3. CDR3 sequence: CASSPQEGKGQGPYSNQPQHF. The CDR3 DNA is TGTGCCAGCTCACCACAAGAGGGAAAGGGACAAGGTCCTTATAGCAATCAGCCCCAGCATTTT. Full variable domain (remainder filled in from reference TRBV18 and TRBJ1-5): NAGVMQNPRHLVRRRGQEARLRCSPMKGHSHVYWYRQLPEEGLKFMVYLQKENIIDESGMPKERFSAEFPKEGPSILRIQQVVRGDSAAYFCASSPQEGKGQGPYSNQPQHFGDGTRLSIL.

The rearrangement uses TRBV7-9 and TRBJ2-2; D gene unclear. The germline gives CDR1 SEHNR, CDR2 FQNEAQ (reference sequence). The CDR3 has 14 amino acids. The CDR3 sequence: CAIGGLTNTGELFF. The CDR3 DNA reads TGTGCAATCGGCGGCTTAACGAACACCGGGGAGCTGTTTTTT.

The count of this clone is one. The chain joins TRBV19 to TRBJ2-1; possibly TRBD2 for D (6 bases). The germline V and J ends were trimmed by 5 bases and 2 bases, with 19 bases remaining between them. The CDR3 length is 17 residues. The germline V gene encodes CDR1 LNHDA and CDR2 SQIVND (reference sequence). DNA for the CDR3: TGTGCCAGTAGTCACGGGACTCCTTTTTTCCCCTACAATGAGCAGTTCTTC. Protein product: CASSHGTPFFPYNEQFF.

The CDR3 reads CASSIRTDLYEQYF. In DNA, the CDR3 is TGTGCCAGTAGTATACGGACGGACTTATACGAGCAGTACTTC. The genes are TRBV19 and TRBJ2-7, with a weak D call TRBD2 (5 bases). The CDR3 loop spans 14 amino acids. V lost 2 bases to trimming and J lost 4 bases, with 12 bases between them. The germline gives CDR1 LNHDA, CDR2 SQIVND (reference sequence).